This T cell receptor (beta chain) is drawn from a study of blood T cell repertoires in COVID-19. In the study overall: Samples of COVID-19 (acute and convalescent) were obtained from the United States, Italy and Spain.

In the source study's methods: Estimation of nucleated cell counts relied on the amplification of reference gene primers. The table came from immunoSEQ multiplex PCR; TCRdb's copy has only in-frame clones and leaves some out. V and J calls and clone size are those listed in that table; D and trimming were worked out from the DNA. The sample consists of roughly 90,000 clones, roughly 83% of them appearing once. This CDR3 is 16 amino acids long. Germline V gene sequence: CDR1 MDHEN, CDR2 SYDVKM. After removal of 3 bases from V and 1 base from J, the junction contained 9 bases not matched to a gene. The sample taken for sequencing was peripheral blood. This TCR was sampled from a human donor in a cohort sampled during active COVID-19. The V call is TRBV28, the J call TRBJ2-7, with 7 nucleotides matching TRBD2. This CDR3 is CASSFVRDYPSYEQYF. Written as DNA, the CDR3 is TGTGCCAGCAGTTTCGTCCGGGACTACCCTTCCTACGAGCAGTACTTC.